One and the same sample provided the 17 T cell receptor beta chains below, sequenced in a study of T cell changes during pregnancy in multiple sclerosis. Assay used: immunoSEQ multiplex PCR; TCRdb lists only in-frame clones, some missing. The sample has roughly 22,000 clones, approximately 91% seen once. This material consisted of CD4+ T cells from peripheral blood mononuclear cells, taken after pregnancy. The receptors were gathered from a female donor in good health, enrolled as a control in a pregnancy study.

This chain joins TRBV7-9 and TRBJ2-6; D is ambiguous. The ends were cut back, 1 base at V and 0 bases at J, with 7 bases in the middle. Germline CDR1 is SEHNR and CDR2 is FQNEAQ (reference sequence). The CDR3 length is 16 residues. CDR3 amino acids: CASSLGHNSGANVLTF. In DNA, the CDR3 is TGTGCCAGCAGCTTAGGACATAACTCTGGGGCCAACGTCCTGACTTTC.

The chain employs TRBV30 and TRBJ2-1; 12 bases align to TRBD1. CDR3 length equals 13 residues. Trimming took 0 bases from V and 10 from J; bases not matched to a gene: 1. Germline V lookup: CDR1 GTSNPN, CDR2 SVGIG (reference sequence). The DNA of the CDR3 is TGTGCCTGGAGTGTAGGGACAGGGGGCGAGCAGTTCTTC. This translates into CAWSVGTGGEQFF.

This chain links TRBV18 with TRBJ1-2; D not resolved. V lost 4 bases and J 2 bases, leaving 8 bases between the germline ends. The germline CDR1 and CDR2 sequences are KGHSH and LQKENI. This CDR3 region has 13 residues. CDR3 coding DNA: TGTGCCAGCTCACTTGACGGGAACTATGGCTACACCTTC. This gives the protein CASSLDGNYGYTF. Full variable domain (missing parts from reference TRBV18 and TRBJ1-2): NAGVMQNPRHLVRRRGQEARLRCSPMKGHSHVYWYRQLPEEGLKFMVYLQKENIIDESGMPKERFSAEFPKEGPSILRIQQVVRGDSAAYFCASSLDGNYGYTFGSGTRLTVV.

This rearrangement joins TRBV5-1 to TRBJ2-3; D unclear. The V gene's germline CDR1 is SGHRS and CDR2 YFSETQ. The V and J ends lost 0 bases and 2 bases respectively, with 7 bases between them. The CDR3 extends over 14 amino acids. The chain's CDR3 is CASSLGGPTDTQYF. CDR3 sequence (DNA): TGCGCCAGCAGCTTGGGTGGCCCCACAGATACGCAGTATTTT.

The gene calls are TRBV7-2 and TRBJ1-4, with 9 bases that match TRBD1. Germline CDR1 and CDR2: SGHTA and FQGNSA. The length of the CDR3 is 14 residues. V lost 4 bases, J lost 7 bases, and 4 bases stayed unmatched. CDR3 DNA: TGTGCCAGCAGCTCAAACAGGGGGCGTGAAAAACTGTTTTTT. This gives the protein CASSSNRGREKLFF.

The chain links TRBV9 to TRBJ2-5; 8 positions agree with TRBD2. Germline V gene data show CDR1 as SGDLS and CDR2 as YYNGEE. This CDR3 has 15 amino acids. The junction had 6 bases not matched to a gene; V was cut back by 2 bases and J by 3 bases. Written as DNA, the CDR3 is TGTGCCAGCAGCGTGGCGGGAGGTATTGAAGAGACCCAGTACTTC. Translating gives CASSVAGGIEETQYF.

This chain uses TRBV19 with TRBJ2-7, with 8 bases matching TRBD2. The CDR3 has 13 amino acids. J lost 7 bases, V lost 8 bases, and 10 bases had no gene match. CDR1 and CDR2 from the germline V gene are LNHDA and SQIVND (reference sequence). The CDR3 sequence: CASGREGPGEQYF. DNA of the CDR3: TGTGCCAGTGGCCGGGAGGGGCCGGGGGAGCAGTACTTC.

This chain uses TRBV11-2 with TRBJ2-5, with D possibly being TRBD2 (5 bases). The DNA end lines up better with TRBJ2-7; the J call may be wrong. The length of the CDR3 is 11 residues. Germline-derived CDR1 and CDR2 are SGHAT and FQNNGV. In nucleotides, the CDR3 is TGTGCCAGCCGAGGGTCCCACGAGCAGTACTTC. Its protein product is CASRGSHEQYF.

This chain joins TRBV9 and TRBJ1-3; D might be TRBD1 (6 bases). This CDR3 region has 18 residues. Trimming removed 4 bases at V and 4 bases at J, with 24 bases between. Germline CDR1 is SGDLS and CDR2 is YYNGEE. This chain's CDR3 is CASSPTGVGGARGNTIYF. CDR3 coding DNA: TGTGCCAGCAGCCCCACAGGAGTGGGGGGGGCAAGGGGAAACACCATATATTTT. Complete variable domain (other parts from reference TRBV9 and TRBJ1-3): DSGVTQTPKHLITATGQRVTLRCSPRSGDLSVYWYQQSLDQGLQFLIQYYNGEERAKGNILERFSAQQFPDLHSELNLSSLELGDSALYFCASSPTGVGGARGNTIYFGEGSWLTVV.

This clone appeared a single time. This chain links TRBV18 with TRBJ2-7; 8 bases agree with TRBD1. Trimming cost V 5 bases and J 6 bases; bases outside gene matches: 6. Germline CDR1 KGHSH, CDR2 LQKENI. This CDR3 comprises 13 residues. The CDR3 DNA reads TGTGCCAGCTCAGCGGAAGGACAGGGCGAGCAGTACTTC. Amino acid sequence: CASSAEGQGEQYF.

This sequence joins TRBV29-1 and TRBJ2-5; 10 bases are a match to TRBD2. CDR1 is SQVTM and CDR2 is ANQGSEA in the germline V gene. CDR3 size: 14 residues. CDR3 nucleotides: TGCGCGGGCCTTAGCGGGGGGTTACAAGAGACCCAGTACTTC. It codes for CAGLSGGLQETQYF.

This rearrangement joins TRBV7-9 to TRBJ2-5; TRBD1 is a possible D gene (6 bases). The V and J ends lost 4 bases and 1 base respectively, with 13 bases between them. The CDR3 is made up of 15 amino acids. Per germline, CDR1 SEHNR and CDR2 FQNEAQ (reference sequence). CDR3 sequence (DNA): TGTGCCAGCAGCTCCGACCTACAGGGCCAAGAGACCCAGTACTTC. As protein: CASSSDLQGQETQYF.

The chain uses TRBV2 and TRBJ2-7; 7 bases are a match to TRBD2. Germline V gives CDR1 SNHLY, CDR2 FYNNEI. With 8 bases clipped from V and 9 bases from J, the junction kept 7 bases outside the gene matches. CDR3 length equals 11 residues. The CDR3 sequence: CASGEGALQYF. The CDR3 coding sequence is TGTGCCAGCGGGGAGGGAGCCCTGCAGTACTTC. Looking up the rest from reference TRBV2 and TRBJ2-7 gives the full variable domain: EPEVTQTPSHQVTQMGQEVILRCVPISNHLYFYWYRQILGQKVEFLVSFYNNEISEKSEIFDDQFSVERPDGSNFTLKIRSTKLEDSAMYFCASGEGALQYFGPGTRLTVT.

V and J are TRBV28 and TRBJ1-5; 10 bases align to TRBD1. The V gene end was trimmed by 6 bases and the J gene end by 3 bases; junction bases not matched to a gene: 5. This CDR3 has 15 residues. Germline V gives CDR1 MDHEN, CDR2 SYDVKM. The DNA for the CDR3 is TGTGCCAGCAGACTTGGGACAGGGGACAATCAGCCCCAGCATTTT. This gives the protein CASRLGTGDNQPQHF. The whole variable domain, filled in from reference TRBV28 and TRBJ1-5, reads DVKVTQSSRYLVKRTGEKVFLECVQDMDHENMFWYRQDPGLGLRLIYFSYDVKMKEKGDIPEGYSVSREKKERFSLILESASTNQTSMYLCASRLGTGDNQPQHFGDGTRLSIL.

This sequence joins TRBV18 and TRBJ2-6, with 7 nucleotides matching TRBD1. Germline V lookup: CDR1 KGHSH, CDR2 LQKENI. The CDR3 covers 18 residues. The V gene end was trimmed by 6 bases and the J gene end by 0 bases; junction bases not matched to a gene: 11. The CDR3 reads CASSTTGQAGSGANVLTF. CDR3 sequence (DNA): TGTGCCAGCTCTACCACAGGACAGGCGGGCTCTGGGGCCAACGTCCTGACTTTC.

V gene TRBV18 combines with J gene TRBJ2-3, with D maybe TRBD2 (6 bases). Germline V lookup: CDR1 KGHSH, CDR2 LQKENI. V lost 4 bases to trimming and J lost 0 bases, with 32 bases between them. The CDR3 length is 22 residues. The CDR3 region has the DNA TGTGCCAGCTCACGAAAAATTGGAGGGACTCCAACAGGCCCCATAAGCACAGATACGCAGTATTTT. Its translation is CASSRKIGGTPTGPISTDTQYF.

In DNA, the CDR3 is TGTGCCTGGAGTGTGGGGGGAACTAATGAAAAACTGTTTTTT. It yields the protein CAWSVGGTNEKLFF. The gene calls are TRBV30 and TRBJ1-4, with D perhaps matching TRBD1 (5 bases). CDR1 and CDR2 (germline): GTSNPN, SVGIG (reference sequence). The CDR3 loop spans 14 amino acids. V was shortened by 0 bases and J by 1 base, with 6 bases between the two germline ends.